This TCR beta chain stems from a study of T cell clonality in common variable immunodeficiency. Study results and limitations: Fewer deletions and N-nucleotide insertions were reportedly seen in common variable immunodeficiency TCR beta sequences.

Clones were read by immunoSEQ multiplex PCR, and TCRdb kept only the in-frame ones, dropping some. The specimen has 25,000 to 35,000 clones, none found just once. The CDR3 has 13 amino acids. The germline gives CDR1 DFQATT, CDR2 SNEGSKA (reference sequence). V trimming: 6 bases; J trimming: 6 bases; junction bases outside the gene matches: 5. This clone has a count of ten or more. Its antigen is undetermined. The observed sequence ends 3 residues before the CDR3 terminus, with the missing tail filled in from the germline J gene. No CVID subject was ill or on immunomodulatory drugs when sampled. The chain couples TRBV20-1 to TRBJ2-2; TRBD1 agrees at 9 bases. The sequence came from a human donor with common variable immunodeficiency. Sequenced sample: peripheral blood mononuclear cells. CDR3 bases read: TGCAGTGCAAGCGGGACAGGGTCCGGGGAG. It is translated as CSASGTGSGE. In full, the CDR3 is CSASGTGSGELFF.